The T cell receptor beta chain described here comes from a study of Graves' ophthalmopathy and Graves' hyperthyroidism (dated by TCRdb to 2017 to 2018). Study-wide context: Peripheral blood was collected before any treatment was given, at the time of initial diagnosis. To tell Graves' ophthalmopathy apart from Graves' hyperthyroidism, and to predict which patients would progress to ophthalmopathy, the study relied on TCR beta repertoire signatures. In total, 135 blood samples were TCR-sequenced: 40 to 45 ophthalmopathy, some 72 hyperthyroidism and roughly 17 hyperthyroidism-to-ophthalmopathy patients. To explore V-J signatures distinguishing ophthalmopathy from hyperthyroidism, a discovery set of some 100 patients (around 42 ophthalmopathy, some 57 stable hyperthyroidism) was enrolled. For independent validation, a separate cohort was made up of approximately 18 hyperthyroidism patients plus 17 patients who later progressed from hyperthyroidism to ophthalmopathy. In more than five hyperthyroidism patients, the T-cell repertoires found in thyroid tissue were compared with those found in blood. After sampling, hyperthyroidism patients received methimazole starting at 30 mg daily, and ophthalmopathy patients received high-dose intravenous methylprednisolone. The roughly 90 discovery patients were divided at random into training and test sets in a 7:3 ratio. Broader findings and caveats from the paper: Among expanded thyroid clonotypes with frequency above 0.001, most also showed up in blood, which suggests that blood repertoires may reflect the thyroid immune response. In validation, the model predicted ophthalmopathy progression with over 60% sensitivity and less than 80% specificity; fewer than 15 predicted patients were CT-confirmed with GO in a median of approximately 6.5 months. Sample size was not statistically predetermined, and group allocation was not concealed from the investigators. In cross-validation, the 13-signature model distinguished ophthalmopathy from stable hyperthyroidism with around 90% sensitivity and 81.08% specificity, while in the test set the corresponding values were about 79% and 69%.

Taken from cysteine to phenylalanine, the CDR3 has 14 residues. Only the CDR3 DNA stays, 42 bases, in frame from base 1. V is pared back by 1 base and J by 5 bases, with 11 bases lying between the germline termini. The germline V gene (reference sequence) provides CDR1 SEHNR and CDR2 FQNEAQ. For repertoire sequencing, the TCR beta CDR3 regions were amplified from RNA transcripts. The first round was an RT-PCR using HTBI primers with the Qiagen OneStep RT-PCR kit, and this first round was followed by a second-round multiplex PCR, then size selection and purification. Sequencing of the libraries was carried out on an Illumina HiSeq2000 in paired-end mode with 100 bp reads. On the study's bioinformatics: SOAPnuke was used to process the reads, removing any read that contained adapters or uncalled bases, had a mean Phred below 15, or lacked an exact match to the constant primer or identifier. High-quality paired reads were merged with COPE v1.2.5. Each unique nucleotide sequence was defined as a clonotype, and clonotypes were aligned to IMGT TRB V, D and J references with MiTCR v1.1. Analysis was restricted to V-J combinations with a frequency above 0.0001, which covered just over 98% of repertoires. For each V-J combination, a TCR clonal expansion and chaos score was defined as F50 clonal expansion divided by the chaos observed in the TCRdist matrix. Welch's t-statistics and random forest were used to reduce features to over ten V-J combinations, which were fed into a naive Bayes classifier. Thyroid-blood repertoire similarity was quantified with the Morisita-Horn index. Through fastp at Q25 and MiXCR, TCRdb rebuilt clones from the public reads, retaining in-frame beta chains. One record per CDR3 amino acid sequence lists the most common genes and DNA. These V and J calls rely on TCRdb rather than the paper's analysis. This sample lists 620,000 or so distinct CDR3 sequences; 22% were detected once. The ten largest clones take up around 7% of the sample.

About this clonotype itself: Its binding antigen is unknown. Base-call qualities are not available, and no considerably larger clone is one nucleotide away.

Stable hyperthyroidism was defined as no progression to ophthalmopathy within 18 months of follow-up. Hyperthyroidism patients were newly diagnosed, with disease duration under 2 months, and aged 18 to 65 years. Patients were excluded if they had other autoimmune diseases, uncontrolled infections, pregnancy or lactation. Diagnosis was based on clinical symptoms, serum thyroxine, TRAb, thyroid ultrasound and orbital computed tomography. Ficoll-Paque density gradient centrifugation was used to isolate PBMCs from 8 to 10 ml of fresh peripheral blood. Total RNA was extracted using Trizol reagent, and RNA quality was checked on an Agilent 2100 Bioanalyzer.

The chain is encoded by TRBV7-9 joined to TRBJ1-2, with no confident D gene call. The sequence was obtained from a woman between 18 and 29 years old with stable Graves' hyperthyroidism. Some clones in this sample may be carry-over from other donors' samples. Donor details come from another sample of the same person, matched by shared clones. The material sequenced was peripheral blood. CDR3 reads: CASSLGQRGYGYTF. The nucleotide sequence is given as TGTGCCAGCAGCTTAGGTCAGCGAGGTTATGGCTACACCTTC.